This T cell receptor (beta chain) was identified in a study of T cells in narcolepsy. Study-wide points: HCRT-specific and TRIB2-specific autoreactive clonotypes appeared among same-patient CSF and blood CD4+ clonotypes. Autoreactive clone sequences were missing from some blood memory CD4+ repertoires.

Data came from immunoSEQ multiplex PCR; TCRdb stores just in-frame clones and leaves some out. This table holds tens of thousands of clones, over 80% found once. Notes on this clone: Its antigen remains unidentified.

CDR3 length: 13 residues. Trimming took 7 bases from V and 1 from J, leaving 10 bases between them. The germline CDR1 and CDR2 sequences are MDHEN and SYDVKM. Input material: memory (CD45RA-) CD4+ T cells from blood. The chain combines TRBV28 with TRBJ1-2; unclear D gene. This sequence was found in a human donor in good health. In DNA form, the CDR3 reads TGTGCCAGCACGACGGGGATTAACTATGGCTACACCTTC. Its protein product is CASTTGINYGYTF.